The 7 T cell receptor beta chains in this list originate from one sample, sequenced in a study of T cell responses to AZD1222 COVID-19 vaccine. Profiled with immunoSEQ multiplex PCR; TCRdb holds only in-frame clones, not every one. The table lists 110,000 to 150,000 clones, more than 85% of them singletons. The specimen comprised peripheral blood, sampled after recovery from COVID-19. The receptors shown here come from an adult who had recovered from COVID-19.

The rearrangement links TRBV28 to TRBJ2-7; a weak D match, TRBD1 (6 bases). CDR3 size: 13 residues. The V end lost 5 bases, the J end lost 1 base, and 9 bases lay between the germline ends. Germline values: CDR1 MDHEN, CDR2 SYDVKM. The CDR3 is CASSVGQSYEQYF. The CDR3 DNA reads TGTGCCAGCAGTGTAGGACAGTCCTACGAGCAGTACTTC.

V and J are TRBV5-1 and TRBJ2-1, with D possibly TRBD2 on 5 matching bases. Germline loops: CDR1 SGHRS, CDR2 YFSETQ. This CDR3 has 16 amino acids. V shed 1 base and J shed 9 bases, with 20 bases lying between them. The CDR3 DNA is TGCGCCAGCAGCTTGAATTCCGGGGTTTACGGTAGTGAGCAGTTCTTC. This gives the protein CASSLNSGVYGSEQFF.

In regard to this clone: Other nucleotide sequences in the sample specify the same CDR3. The chain has TRBV19 and TRBJ1-5; TRBD1 might be the D (6 bases). Germline V lookup: CDR1 LNHDA, CDR2 SQIVND (reference sequence). The CDR3 has 15 amino acids. V was clipped by 3 bases and J by 0 bases, with 9 bases between them. The CDR3 bases are TGTGCCAGTAGTATTGGCAGGGGTAGCAATCAGCCCCAGCATTTT. Its translation is CASSIGRGSNQPQHF.

This chain links TRBV6-2 or TRBV6-3 with TRBJ2-3; 9 bases fit TRBD2. The CDR3 extends over 15 amino acids. J was trimmed by 0 bases and V by 5 bases; bases with no gene match: 3. Per germline, CDR1 MNHEY and CDR2 SVGEGT. CDR3 bases: TGTGCCAGCAGTCAGCGGGAGGTGAGCACAGATACGCAGTATTTT. It yields the protein CASSQREVSTDTQYF.

The chain recombines TRBV4-1 with TRBJ2-7; 7 bases match TRBD1. The germline V gene has CDR1 MGHRA and CDR2 YSYEKL. The V gene end was trimmed by 5 bases and the J gene end by 3 bases; junction bases not matched to a gene: 7. The CDR3 covers 14 residues. The CDR3 nucleotides are TGCGCCAGCAGCAAGGGGGACAGTGACTACGAGCAGTACTTC. Translation gives CASSKGDSDYEQYF.

This chain joins TRBV11-2 and TRBJ2-7; TRBD1 matches 7 bases. The CDR3 is 15 amino acids. V dropped 5 bases and J dropped 2; count of bases not matched to a gene: 9. Germline CDR1 reads SGHAT; CDR2 reads FQNNGV. This CDR3 reads CASSISGTDPYEQYF. In DNA, the CDR3 is TGTGCCAGCAGCATCTCCGGGACAGATCCCTACGAGCAGTACTTC.

The CDR3 reads CASSLRNPGQGRGNTEAFF. CDR3 DNA: TGTGCCAGCAGTTTAAGGAACCCGGGACAGGGGCGGGGGAACACTGAAGCTTTCTTT. The chain is built from TRBV27 and TRBJ1-1; 10 bases align to TRBD1. The CDR3 length is 19 residues. Losses at the gene ends were 2 bases for V and 1 base for J; bases not matched to a gene: 13. CDR1 and CDR2 (germline): MNHEY, SMNVEV (reference sequence).